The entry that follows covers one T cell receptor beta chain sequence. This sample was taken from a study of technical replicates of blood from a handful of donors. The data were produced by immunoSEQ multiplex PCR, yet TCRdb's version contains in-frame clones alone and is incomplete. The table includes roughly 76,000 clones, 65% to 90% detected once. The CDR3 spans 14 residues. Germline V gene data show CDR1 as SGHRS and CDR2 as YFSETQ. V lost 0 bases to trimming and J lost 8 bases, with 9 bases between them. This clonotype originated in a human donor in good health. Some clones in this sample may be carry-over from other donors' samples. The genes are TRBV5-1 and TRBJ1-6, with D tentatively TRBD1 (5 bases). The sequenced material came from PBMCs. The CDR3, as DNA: TGCGCCAGCAGCTTGGACACAGGCTATTCACCCCTCCACTTT. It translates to CASSLDTGYSPLHF.